This T cell receptor (beta chain) was captured in a study of T cell responses to AZD1222 COVID-19 vaccine. Study context: Recipients boosted at about 4 weeks or about 12 weeks are pooled. General study results and limits: Spike regions recognized by vaccine-associated CD4 TCRs spanned the protein, led by 160-218 and 743-854. Two AZD1222 administrations were followed by greater Spike-specific TCR breadth and depth.

The CDR3 is made up of 12 amino acids. The V gene lost 2 bases and the J gene lost 4 bases, with 6 bases spanning the gap. Germline CDR1 reads LGHDT; CDR2 reads YNNKEL (reference sequence). Sequencing used immunoSEQ multiplex PCR; TCRdb keeps in-frame clones, though not all of them. The table lists 110,000 to 150,000 clones, around 93% of them singletons. Of note for this clone: Its target is unknown.

This material consisted of peripheral blood, taken on day 0 of AZD1222 vaccination. The receptor was isolated from an adult in good health. The V and J genes are TRBV3-1 (or the pseudogene TRBV3-2) and TRBJ2-7; D is possibly TRBD2 (5 bases). The CDR3 bases are TGTGCCAGCAGCCAAAGGACTTACGAGCAGTACTTC. As protein: CASSQRTYEQYF.